Sequencing of this TCR beta chain was carried out in a study of cytomegalovirus exposure and HLA in healthy donors. This clone was recorded a few times. With 60 Vbeta and 13 Jbeta primers, the PCR was carried out. The assay was immunoSEQ multiplex PCR, and TCRdb's table has in-frame clones only and misses some. The table includes 160,000 or so clones, about 68% detected once. Material: PBMCs. This receptor was identified in a female donor in good health and CMV-seronegative.

The CDR3 coding sequence is TGTGCCAGCAGCTTAACTATCGGACAGGGGGTCTCTGGGGCCAACGTCCTGACTTTC. Protein: CASSLTIGQGVSGANVLTF. The chain is built from TRBV7-9 and TRBJ2-6, with 10 positions matching TRBD1. This CDR3 region has 19 residues. Trimming took 2 bases from V and 0 from J; bases not matched to a gene: 7. Germline values: CDR1 SEHNR, CDR2 FQNEAQ (reference sequence).